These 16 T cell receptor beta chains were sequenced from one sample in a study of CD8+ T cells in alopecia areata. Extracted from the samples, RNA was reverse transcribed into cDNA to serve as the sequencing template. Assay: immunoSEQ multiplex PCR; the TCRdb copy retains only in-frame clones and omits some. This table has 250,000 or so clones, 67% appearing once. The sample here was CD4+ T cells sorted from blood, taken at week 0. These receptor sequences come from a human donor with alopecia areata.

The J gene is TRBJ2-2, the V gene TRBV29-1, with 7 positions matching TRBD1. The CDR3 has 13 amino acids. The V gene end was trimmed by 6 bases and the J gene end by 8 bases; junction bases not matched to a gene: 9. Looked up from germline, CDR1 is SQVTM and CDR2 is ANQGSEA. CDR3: CSVGTVEGGELFF. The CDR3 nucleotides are TGCAGCGTCGGGACAGTAGAAGGTGGGGAGCTGTTTTTT.

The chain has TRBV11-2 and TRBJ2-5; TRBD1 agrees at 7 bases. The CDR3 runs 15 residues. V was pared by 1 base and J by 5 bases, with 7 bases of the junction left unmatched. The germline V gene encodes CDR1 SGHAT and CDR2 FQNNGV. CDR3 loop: CASSLATGTGETQYF. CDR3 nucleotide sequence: TGTGCCAGCAGCTTAGCGACAGGGACCGGGGAGACCCAGTACTTC.

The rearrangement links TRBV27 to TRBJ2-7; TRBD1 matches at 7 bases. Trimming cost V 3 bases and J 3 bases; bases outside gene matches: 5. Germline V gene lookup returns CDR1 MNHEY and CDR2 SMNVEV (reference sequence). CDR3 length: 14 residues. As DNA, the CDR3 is TGTGCCAGCAGTTTTACCCGGGACAGCTACGAGCAGTACTTC. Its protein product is CASSFTRDSYEQYF.

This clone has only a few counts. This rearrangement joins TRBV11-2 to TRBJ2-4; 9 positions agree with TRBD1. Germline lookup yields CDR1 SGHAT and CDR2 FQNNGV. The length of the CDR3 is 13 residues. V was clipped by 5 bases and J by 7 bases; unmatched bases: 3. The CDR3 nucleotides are TGTGCCAGCAGCCAGACAGGGGGGAACATTCAGTACTTC. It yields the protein CASSQTGGNIQYF.

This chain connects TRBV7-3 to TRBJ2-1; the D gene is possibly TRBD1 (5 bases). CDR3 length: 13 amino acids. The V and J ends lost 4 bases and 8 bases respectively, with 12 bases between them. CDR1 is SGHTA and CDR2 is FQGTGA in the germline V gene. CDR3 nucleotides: TGTGCCAGCAGCTCTCAGGGTCCCGATGAGCAGTTCTTC. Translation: CASSSQGPDEQFF.

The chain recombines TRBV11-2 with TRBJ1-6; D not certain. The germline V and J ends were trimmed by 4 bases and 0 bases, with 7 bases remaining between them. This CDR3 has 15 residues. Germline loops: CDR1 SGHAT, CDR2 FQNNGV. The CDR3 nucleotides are TGTGCCAGCAGCTACGGGTACTCCTATAATTCACCCCTCCACTTT. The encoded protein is CASSYGYSYNSPLHF. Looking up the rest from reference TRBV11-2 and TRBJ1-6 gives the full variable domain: EAGVAQSPRYKIIEKRQSVAFWCNPISGHATLYWYQQILGQGPKLLIQFQNNGVVDDSQLPKDRFSAERLKGVDSTLKIQPAKLEDSAVYLCASSYGYSYNSPLHFGNGTRLTVT.

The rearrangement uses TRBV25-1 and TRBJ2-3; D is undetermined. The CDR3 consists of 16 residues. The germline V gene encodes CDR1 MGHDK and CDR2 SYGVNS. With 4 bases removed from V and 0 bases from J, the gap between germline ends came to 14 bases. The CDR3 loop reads CASSGPDPRSTDTQYF. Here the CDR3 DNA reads TGTGCCAGCAGTGGACCGGACCCCCGGAGCACAGATACGCAGTATTTT.

CDR3 region: CSVIPGQAAYNEQFF. The DNA for the CDR3 is TGCAGCGTAATACCAGGACAGGCGGCCTACAATGAGCAGTTCTTC. V is TRBV29-1 and J is TRBJ2-1, with 7 bases aligning to TRBD1. There are 15 residues in the CDR3. Germline V gives CDR1 SQVTM, CDR2 ANQGSEA. Germline trimming cut 6 bases from V and 2 bases from J; bases unmatched to any gene: 10.

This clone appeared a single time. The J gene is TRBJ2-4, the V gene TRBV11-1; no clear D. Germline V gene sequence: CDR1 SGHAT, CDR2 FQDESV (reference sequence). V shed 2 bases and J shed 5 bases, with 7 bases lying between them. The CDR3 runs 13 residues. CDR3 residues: CASSLTGENIQYF. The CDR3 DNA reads TGTGCCAGCAGCTTAACCGGTGAAAACATTCAGTACTTC.

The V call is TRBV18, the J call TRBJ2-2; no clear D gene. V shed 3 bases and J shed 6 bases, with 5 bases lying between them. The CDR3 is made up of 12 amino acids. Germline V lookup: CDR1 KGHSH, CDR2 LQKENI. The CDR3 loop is CASSPRSGELFF. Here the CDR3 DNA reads TGTGCCAGCTCACCGCGATCCGGGGAGCTGTTTTTT.

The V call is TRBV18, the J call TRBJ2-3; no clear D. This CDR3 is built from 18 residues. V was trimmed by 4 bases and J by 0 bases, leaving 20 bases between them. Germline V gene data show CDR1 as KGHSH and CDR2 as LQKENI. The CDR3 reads CASSLGTPGTASTDTQYF. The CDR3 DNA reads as TGTGCCAGCTCACTCGGTACTCCTGGCACCGCTAGCACAGATACGCAGTATTTT.

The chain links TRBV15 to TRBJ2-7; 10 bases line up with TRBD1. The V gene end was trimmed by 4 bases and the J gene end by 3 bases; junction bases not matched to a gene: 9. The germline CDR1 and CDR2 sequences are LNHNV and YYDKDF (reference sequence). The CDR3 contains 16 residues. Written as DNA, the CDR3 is TGTGCCACCAGCAAAAACCCGGGACAGGGGTTCTACGAGCAGTACTTC. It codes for CATSKNPGQGFYEQYF.

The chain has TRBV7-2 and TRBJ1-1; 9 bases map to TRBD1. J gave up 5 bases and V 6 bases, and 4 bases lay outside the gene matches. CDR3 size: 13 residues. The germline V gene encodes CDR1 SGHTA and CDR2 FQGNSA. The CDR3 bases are TGTGCCAGCAGTCGTGACAGGGGGACTGAAGCTTTCTTT. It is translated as CASSRDRGTEAFF.

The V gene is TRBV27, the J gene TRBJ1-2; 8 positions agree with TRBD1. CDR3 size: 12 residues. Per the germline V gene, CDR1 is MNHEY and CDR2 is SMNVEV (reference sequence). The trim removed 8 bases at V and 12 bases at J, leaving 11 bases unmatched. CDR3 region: CASGPRGLGDTF. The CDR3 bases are TGTGCCAGCGGACCCAGGGGGCTCGGCGACACCTTC.

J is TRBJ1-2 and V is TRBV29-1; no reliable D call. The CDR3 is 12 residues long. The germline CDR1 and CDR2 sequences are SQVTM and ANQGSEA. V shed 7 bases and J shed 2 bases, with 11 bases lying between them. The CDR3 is CSATDGNYGYTF. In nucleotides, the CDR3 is TGCAGCGCCACGGACGGAAACTATGGCTACACCTTC.

The CDR3 region has the DNA TGCGCCAGCAGTCGGCAGCTTGAACTCCGGGATGAGACCCAGTACTTC. Amino acid sequence: CASSRQLELRDETQYF. The chain has TRBV23-1 and TRBJ2-5; maybe TRBD2 (5 bases). TRBV23-1 belongs to the ORF category, with a function that is uncertain. Trimming took 4 bases from V and 5 from J, leaving 20 bases between them. This CDR3 has 16 amino acids.